The 3 T cell receptor beta chains reported below all come from one sample, sequenced in a study of CD8 T cells in Susac syndrome (dated by TCRdb to the late 2010s). To prepare the library, the immunoSEQ multiplex PCR assay was applied. RNA was extracted using the RNeasy kit, and about 0.45 to 1 ug of the RNA was reverse transcribed with random hexamers. The public reads were reprocessed in TCRdb via fastp at Q25 and MiXCR, keeping in-frame beta chains. Rows are unified per CDR3 protein, each entry keeping the most common DNA and genes. The sample table holds 100,000 to 150,000 distinct CDR3 sequences, of which about 95% were seen once. 0.065% to 0.09% of the sample comes from the top ten. Sequencing was carried out using CD4+ T cells from PBMCs. The source of these receptors is a human donor in good health.

This chain uses TRBV2 with TRBJ2-5, with 7 bases lining up with TRBD2. V was pared by 6 bases and J by 5 bases, with 9 bases of the junction left unmatched. This CDR3 region has 14 residues. Per the germline V gene, CDR1 is SNHLY and CDR2 is FYNNEI. CDR3 coding DNA: TGTGCCAGCAGCGGGAGGTCCCCACGGGAGACCCAGTACTTC. The encoded protein is CASSGRSPRETQYF.

This chain links TRBV27 with TRBJ1-5; D not resolved. The V gene's germline CDR1 is MNHEY and CDR2 SMNVEV (reference sequence). Trimming took off 0 bases at V and 7 bases at J, with 7 bases between the two ends. CDR3 size: 13 residues. The CDR3 is CASSLSAGQPQHF. Here the CDR3 DNA reads TGTGCCAGCAGTTTATCAGCCGGCCAGCCCCAGCATTTT.

The chain recombines TRBV19 with TRBJ2-7; tentatively, D is TRBD1 (6 bases). Trimming cost V 3 bases and J 1 base, with 13 bases left between them. The length of the CDR3 is 15 residues. Looked up from germline, CDR1 is LNHDA and CDR2 is SQIVND (reference sequence). CDR3 in DNA: TGTGCCAGTAGTATCTGGGGACACGGATCCTACGAGCAGTACTTC. The encoded protein is CASSIWGHGSYEQYF.